Presented here are 21 T cell receptor beta chains from one specimen sequenced in a study of blood T cell repertoires in COVID-19. Only in-frame clones appear in the TCRdb table, and some are missing; sequencing was by immunoSEQ multiplex PCR. This repertoire shows roughly 52,000 clones, 88% found once; its top ten account for 8.5%. Sequencing used peripheral blood. All receptors come from a man aged 60-69 years with active COVID-19.

The chain is built from TRBV3-1 (or the pseudogene TRBV3-2) and TRBJ1-2, with 8 bases fitting TRBD1. The V gene end was trimmed by 3 bases and the J gene end by 2 bases; junction bases not matched to a gene: 14. CDR3 size: 18 residues. In germline, CDR1 is LGHDT, CDR2 YNNKEL (reference sequence). The CDR3 protein is CASSHGQGVEAFNYGYTF. CDR3 nucleotide sequence: TGTGCCAGCAGCCACGGACAGGGCGTGGAGGCTTTCAACTATGGCTACACCTTC.

This chain uses TRBV5-1 with TRBJ1-3, with D maybe TRBD1 (5 bases). Germline loops: CDR1 SGHRS, CDR2 YFSETQ. V was trimmed by 0 bases and J by 2 bases, leaving 9 bases between them. The length of the CDR3 is 15 residues. The CDR3 loop reads CASSLEAGAGNTIYF. CDR3 nucleotide sequence: TGCGCCAGCAGCTTGGAGGCGGGGGCTGGAAACACCATATATTTT.

The chain employs TRBV20-1 and TRBJ2-2, with a weak D call TRBD2 (6 bases). Germline CDR1 DFQATT, CDR2 SNEGSKA (reference sequence). Trimming cost V 3 bases and J 5 bases, with 13 bases left between them. There are 14 residues in the CDR3. The CDR3 nucleotides read TGCAGTGCTAGTAACCGGGAGCTTACCGGGGAGCTGTTTTTT. Its translation: CSASNRELTGELFF.

The chain combines TRBV19 with TRBJ2-7; 7 bases match TRBD2. Germline CDR1 LNHDA, CDR2 SQIVND (reference sequence). The CDR3 runs 14 residues. J lost 5 bases, V lost 1 base, and 5 bases had no gene match. CDR3 sequence (DNA): TGTGCCAGTAGTATAGCAAGCGGGGTGAACGAGCAGTACTTC. It translates to CASSIASGVNEQYF.

This sequence joins TRBV11-2 and TRBJ2-1; the D gene is possibly TRBD2 (5 bases). Germline CDR1 is SGHAT and CDR2 is FQNNGV. V was clipped by 1 base and J by 4 bases, with 17 bases between them. This CDR3 is built from 17 residues. The CDR3 DNA reads as TGTGCCAGCAGCTTAGTGGCGGCTAGCCCGTATTACAATGAGCAGTTCTTC. Protein product: CASSLVAASPYYNEQFF.

The chain has TRBV25-1 and TRBJ2-7, with a possible D match to TRBD1 (7 bases). The CDR3 length is 13 residues. V lost 8 bases and J 4 bases, leaving 15 bases between the germline ends. Germline CDR1 is MGHDK and CDR2 is SYGVNS. In nucleotides, the CDR3 is TGTGCCAGCCAGGCGGGACAGATATACGAGCAGTACTTC. It specifies CASQAGQIYEQYF.

This chain uses TRBV15 with TRBJ2-7; D is uncertain. V was shortened by 2 bases and J by 0 bases, with 8 bases between the two germline ends. This CDR3 spans 14 amino acids. CDR1 and CDR2 from the germline V gene are LNHNV and YYDKDF (reference sequence). The CDR3 reads CATSRRSDSYEQYF. CDR3 coding DNA: TGTGCCACCAGCAGAAGGAGCGACTCCTACGAGCAGTACTTC.

The chain recombines TRBV7-2 with TRBJ1-6; D remains ambiguous. Trimming took off 5 bases at V and 7 bases at J, with 15 bases between the two ends. The CDR3 is 15 residues long. The germline V gene encodes CDR1 SGHTA and CDR2 FQGNSA. CDR3 bases: TGTGCCAGCAGCACCCTGGGAGGTCCGAATTCACCCCTCCACTTT. Translation: CASSTLGGPNSPLHF.

This clone was picked up a small number of times. The rearrangement uses TRBV6-2 or TRBV6-3 and TRBJ2-7, with D possibly matching TRBD1 (5 bases). Trimming removed 5 bases at V and 0 bases at J, with 14 bases between. The CDR3 has 15 amino acids. Germline V gene sequence: CDR1 MNHEY, CDR2 SVGEGT. The CDR3 spells CASSATAQSSYEQYF. The CDR3, as DNA: TGTGCCAGCAGTGCGACAGCCCAAAGCTCCTACGAGCAGTACTTC.

CDR3 in DNA: TGTGCCAGCATCCCCCAACTAGCCTCCACAGATACGCAGTATTTT. It codes for CASIPQLASTDTQYF. The gene calls are TRBV6-5 and TRBJ2-3, with a weak D call TRBD2 (6 bases). CDR3 length: 15 amino acids. Germline CDR1 reads MNHEY; CDR2 reads SVGAGI. V was clipped by 7 bases and J by 2 bases, with 16 bases between them.

This chain connects TRBV12-3 or TRBV12-4 to TRBJ1-1; maybe TRBD1 (5 bases). The CDR3 has 12 amino acids. V shed 6 bases and J shed 6 bases, with 11 bases lying between them. The CDR3, as DNA: TGTGCCAGCAGCCGCTGGGGCTCTGAAGCTTTCTTT. Its translation: CASSRWGSEAFF.

To note about this clone: The same CDR3 can be traced to other DNA sequences in this sample. CDR3 protein: CASSIRDSNQPQHF. The DNA of the CDR3 is TGTGCCAGTAGTATACGGGATAGCAATCAGCCCCAGCATTTT. The chain carries TRBV19 and TRBJ1-5; D gene uncertain. V was trimmed by 2 bases and J by 0 bases, leaving 5 bases between them. Looked up from germline, CDR1 is LNHDA and CDR2 is SQIVND (reference sequence). CDR3 length equals 14 residues. Looking up the rest from reference TRBV19 and TRBJ1-5 gives the full variable domain: DGGITQSPKYLFRKEGQNVTLSCEQNLNHDAMYWYRQDPGQGLRLIYYSQIVNDFQKGDIAEGYSVSREKKESFPLTVTSAQKNPTAFYLCASSIRDSNQPQHFGDGTRLSIL.

The chain combines TRBV9 with TRBJ2-7, with D possibly TRBD2 on 6 matching bases. Germline V gene lookup returns CDR1 SGDLS and CDR2 YYNGEE. Trimming removed 0 bases from V and 3 bases from J, with 10 bases in between. The CDR3 runs to 14 residues. CDR3 sequence reads: CASSVEVSGYEQYF. The CDR3 nucleotides read TGTGCCAGCAGCGTAGAAGTTAGCGGCTACGAGCAGTACTTC.

This sequence joins TRBV7-3 and TRBJ2-1; 10 positions match TRBD2. Germline CDR1 SGHTA, CDR2 FQGTGA. V shed 0 bases and J 0 bases; nucleotides not matched to a gene: 11. The CDR3 extends over 20 amino acids. CDR3 nucleotide sequence: TGTGCCAGCAGCTTAACGGGGCTAGCGGGAGCCAAAAGCTCCTACAATGAGCAGTTCTTC. Translating it yields CASSLTGLAGAKSSYNEQFF.

V and J are TRBV4-1 and TRBJ2-7, with 8 bases identical to TRBD2. The CDR3 has 16 amino acids. J was trimmed by 4 bases and V by 0 bases; bases with no gene match: 8. Germline CDR1 MGHRA, CDR2 YSYEKL. Here the CDR3 DNA reads TGCGCCAGCAGCCAAGATGAAGCGGGAGTTGTGTACGAGCAGTACTTC. Amino acids: CASSQDEAGVVYEQYF.

CDR3 in DNA: TGTGCCAGCGGGAGAGACTCTGGGGCCAACGTCCTGACTTTC. Protein: CASGRDSGANVLTF. This sequence joins TRBV2 and TRBJ2-6; D might be TRBD2 (5 bases). The CDR3 consists of 14 residues. Between the trimmed V and J ends, which lost 8 bases and 0 bases, there was a span of 8 bases. Germline V gene sequence: CDR1 SNHLY, CDR2 FYNNEI.

V is TRBV12-5 and J is TRBJ2-1; D uncertain. Germline CDR1 and CDR2: LGHNT and FRNRAP. This CDR3 region has 12 residues. V was clipped by 5 bases and J by 2 bases, with 4 bases between them. Written as DNA, the CDR3 is TGTGCTAGTGGTACTACCTACAATGAGCAGTTCTTC. Translating it yields CASGTTYNEQFF.

The genes are TRBV4-2 and TRBJ1-6; TRBD1 matches 7 bases. V shed 1 base and J 8 bases; nucleotides not matched to a gene: 2. The CDR3 has 14 amino acids. Germline CDR1 is LGHNA and CDR2 is YNFKEQ. CDR3 DNA sequence: TGTGCCAGCAGCCAAGGGGACAGCTATTCACCCCTCCACTTT. This encodes CASSQGDSYSPLHF.

The V call is TRBV9, the J call TRBJ2-1, with D possibly matching TRBD2 (6 bases). The germline gives CDR1 SGDLS, CDR2 YYNGEE. The CDR3 contains 16 residues. Trimming took off 0 bases at V and 6 bases at J, with 16 bases between the two ends. In DNA, the CDR3 is TGTGCCAGCAGCGTAGAAGTAATGGGGCGGGGCAATGAGCAGTTCTTC. It yields the protein CASSVEVMGRGNEQFF.

J is TRBJ2-1 and V is TRBV29-1; D unresolved. V was cut by 5 bases and J by 4 bases, with 3 bases left in between. The CDR3 consists of 10 residues. Germline V gene data show CDR1 as SQVTM and CDR2 as ANQGSEA. The CDR3 coding sequence is TGCAGCGTTCGGTACAATGAGCAGTTCTTC. This translates into CSVRYNEQFF.

This clone was recorded a few times. The rearrangement links TRBV11-2 to TRBJ2-7; 9 bases map to TRBD1. CDR1 SGHAT and CDR2 FQNNGV come from the germline V gene. The ends lost 5 bases at V and 5 bases at J; junction bases unmatched: 10. There are 15 residues in the CDR3. CDR3 in DNA: TGTGCCAGCAGCCCGGGGACAGGGATAGATAACGAGCAGTACTTC. Residues: CASSPGTGIDNEQYF.